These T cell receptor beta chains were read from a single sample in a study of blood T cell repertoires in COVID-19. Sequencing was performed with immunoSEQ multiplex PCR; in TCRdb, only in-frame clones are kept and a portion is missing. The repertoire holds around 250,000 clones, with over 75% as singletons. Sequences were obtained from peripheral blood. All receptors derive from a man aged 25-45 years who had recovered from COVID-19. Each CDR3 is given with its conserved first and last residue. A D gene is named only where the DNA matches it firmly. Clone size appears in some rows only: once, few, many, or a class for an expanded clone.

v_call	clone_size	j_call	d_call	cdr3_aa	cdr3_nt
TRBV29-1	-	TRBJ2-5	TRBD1	CSVGNRGVQTQYF	TGCAGCGTGGGCAACAGGGGAGTGCAGACCCAGTACTTC
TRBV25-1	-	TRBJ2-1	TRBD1	CATQRTGGKGEQFF	TGTGCCACCCAGCGGACAGGTGGGAAGGGTGAGCAGTTCTTC
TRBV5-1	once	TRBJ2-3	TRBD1	CASSSGQGGDTQYF	TGCGCCAGCAGCTCGGGACAGGGGGGTGATACGCAGTATTTT
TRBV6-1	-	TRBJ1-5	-	CASSETAYSNQPQHF	TGTGCCAGCAGTGAGACAGCTTATAGCAATCAGCCCCAGCATTTT
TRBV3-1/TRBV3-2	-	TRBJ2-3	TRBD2	CASSRTSGGADTQYF	TGTGCCAGCAGCCGGACTAGCGGGGGGGCAGATACGCAGTATTTT
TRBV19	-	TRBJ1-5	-	CASSIEGRAQHF	TGTGCCAGTAGTATAGAAGGCAGGGCCCAGCATTTT
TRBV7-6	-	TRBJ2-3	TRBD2	CASSLAGLAIDTQYF	TGTGCCAGCAGCTTAGCTGGACTAGCGATAGATACGCAGTATTTT
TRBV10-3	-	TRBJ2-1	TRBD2	CATERGLDSEQFF	TGTGCCACCGAGCGGGGGTTGGATAGTGAGCAGTTCTTC
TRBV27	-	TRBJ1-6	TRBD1	CASTIRTGYSPLHF	TGTGCCAGCACCATCAGGACAGGGTATTCACCCCTCCACTTT
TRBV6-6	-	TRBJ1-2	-	CASSYQGGRGYTF	TGTGCCAGCAGTTACCAAGGAGGGAGAGGCTACACCTTC
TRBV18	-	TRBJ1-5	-	CASSLDISNQPQHF	TGTGCCAGCTCACTCGACATTAGCAATCAGCCCCAGCATTTT
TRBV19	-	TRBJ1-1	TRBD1	CASTRTGMNTEAFF	TGTGCCAGTACTCGGACAGGAATGAACACTGAAGCTTTCTTT
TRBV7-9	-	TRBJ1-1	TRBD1	CASRLTGGRNTEAFF	TGTGCCAGCAGGCTCACAGGGGGCCGGAACACTGAAGCTTTCTTT
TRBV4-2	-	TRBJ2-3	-	CASSQSGLISTDTQYF	TGTGCCAGCAGCCAATCGGGACTCATTAGCACAGATACGCAGTATTTT
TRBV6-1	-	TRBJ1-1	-	CASKSGTRGNTEAFF	TGTGCCAGCAAGTCCGGAACCCGGGGGAACACTGAAGCTTTCTTT
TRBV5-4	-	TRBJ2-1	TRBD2	CASSLAATGGDFNEQFF	TGTGCCAGCAGCTTGGCCGCAACGGGGGGGGATTTCAATGAGCAGTTCTTC
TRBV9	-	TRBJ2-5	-	CASSVASGLSGETQYF	TGTGCCAGCAGCGTAGCGTCGGGACTGTCGGGCGAGACCCAGTACTTC
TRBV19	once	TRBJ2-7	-	CASSTRLRSVHEQYF	TGTGCCAGTAGTACTCGCCTCCGGTCCGTACACGAGCAGTACTTC
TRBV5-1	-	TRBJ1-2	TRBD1	CASSLGQGKDGYTF	TGCGCCAGCAGCTTGGGACAGGGAAAGGATGGCTACACCTTC
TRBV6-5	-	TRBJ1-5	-	CADRSWRSNQPQHF	TGTGCCGACAGAAGTTGGCGGAGCAATCAGCCCCAGCATTTT
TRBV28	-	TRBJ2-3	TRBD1	CAVKGAVTDTQYF	TGTGCCGTAAAGGGGGCAGTCACAGATACGCAGTATTTT
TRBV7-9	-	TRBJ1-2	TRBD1	CASSPGTGIGYTF	TGTGCCAGCAGTCCCGGGACAGGGATTGGCTACACCTTC
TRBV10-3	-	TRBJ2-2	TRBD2	CAISESSTGGTGELFF	TGTGCCATCAGTGAGTCGTCGACGGGGGGAACCGGGGAGCTGTTTTTT
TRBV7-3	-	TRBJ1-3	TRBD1	CASSLTGGKSGNTIYF	TGTGCCAGCAGCTTAACAGGGGGCAAAAGTGGAAACACCATATATTTT
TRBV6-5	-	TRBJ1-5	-	CASSYSRDMGNQPQHF	TGTGCCAGCAGTTATTCGAGGGACATGGGAAATCAGCCCCAGCATTTT
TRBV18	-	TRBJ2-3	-	CASSPRGGRGTDTQYF	TGTGCCAGCTCACCACGTGGGGGCCGGGGCACAGATACGCAGTATTTT
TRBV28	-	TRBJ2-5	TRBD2	CASRNSGAATQYF	TGTGCCAGCAGGAATAGCGGGGCGGCGACCCAGTACTTC
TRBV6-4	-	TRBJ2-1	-	CASSVSPSSYNEQFF	TGTGCCAGCAGTGTCTCCCCGAGCTCCTACAATGAGCAGTTCTTC
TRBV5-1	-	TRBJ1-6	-	CASSPDSSEGSPLHF	TGCGCCAGCAGCCCGGATAGCAGTGAGGGATCACCCCTCCACTTT
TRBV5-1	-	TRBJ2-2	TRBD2	CASSSGTRYAGELFF	TGCGCCAGCAGCTCCGGGACTAGGTACGCCGGGGAGCTGTTTTTT
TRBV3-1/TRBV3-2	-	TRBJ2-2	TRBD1	CASSHGDSTGELFF	TGTGCCAGCAGCCACGGGGACAGCACCGGGGAGCTGTTTTTT
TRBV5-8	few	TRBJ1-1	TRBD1	CASSLDRGGWAFF	TGTGCCAGCAGCTTAGACAGGGGTGGATGGGCTTTCTTT
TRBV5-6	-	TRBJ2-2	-	CASSFVGGRNTGELFF	TGTGCCAGCAGCTTTGTGGGGGGGCGCAACACCGGGGAGCTGTTTTTT
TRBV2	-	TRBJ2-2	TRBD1	CASNPQGTGGELFF	TGTGCCAGCAACCCACAGGGGACGGGCGGGGAGCTGTTTTTT
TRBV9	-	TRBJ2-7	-	CASSVRPMDEQYF	TGTGCCAGCAGCGTGAGGCCCATGGATGAGCAGTACTTC
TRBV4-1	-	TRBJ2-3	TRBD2	CASSQERLAGALSTDTQYF	TGCGCCAGCAGCCAAGAGAGACTAGCGGGGGCCCTTAGCACAGATACGCAGTATTTT
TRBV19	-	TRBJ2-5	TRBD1	CASSPGQGAGETQYF	TGTGCCAGTAGTCCGGGACAGGGGGCGGGCGAGACCCAGTACTTC
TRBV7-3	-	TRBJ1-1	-	CASSKDRGGTEAFF	TGTGCCAGCAGCAAAGACAGAGGGGGCACTGAAGCTTTCTTT
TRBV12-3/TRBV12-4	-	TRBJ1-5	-	CASSTNRVGPQHF	TGTGCCAGCAGTACCAACAGGGTTGGCCCCCAGCATTTT
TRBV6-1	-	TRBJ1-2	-	CASSEVEFIGYTF	TGTGCCAGCAGTGAAGTAGAGTTTATTGGCTACACCTTC
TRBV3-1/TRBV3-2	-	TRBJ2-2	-	CASSQSRTPAGELFF	TGTGCCAGCAGCCAAAGTAGGACACCGGCCGGGGAGCTGTTTTTT
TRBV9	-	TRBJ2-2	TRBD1	CASSKTGGAHTGELFF	TGTGCCAGCAGCAAAACAGGGGGCGCGCACACCGGGGAGCTGTTTTTT
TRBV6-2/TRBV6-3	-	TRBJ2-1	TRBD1	CASSHRDRYNEQFF	TGTGCCAGCAGTCACCGGGACAGATACAATGAGCAGTTCTTC
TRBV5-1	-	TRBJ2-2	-	CASSLGGRDTGELFF	TGCGCCAGCAGCCTCGGGGGACGGGACACCGGGGAGCTGTTTTTT
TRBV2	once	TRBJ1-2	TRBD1	CASSEVSGQGGWYGYTF	TGTGCCAGCAGTGAGGTTTCAGGACAGGGTGGTTGGTATGGCTACACCTTC
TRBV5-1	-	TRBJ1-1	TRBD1	CASSLTGVNTEAFF	TGCGCCAGCAGCTTGACAGGGGTGAACACTGAAGCTTTCTTT
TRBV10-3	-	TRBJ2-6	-	CAISGGSGDPSGANVLTF	TGTGCCATCAGTGGGGGTTCAGGGGACCCCTCTGGGGCCAACGTCCTGACTTTC
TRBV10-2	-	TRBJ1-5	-	CASSGGSGNQPQHF	TGCGCCAGCTCCGGAGGATCAGGCAATCAGCCCCAGCATTTT
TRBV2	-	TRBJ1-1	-	CASSEGRGNTEAFF	TGTGCCAGCAGTGAAGGCCGGGGGAACACTGAAGCTTTCTTT
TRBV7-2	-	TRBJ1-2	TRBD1	CASSLEGQGDGYTF	TGTGCCAGCAGCTTAGAGGGACAGGGGGATGGCTACACCTTC
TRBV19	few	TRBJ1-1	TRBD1	CASANDGGQVNTEAFF	TGTGCCAGTGCCAATGATGGGGGACAGGTGAACACTGAAGCTTTCTTT
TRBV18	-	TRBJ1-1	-	CASSPGGLNTEAFF	TGTGCCAGCTCACCAGGCGGTTTGAACACTGAAGCTTTCTTT
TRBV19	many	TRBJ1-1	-	CASSIGGQAHTEAFF	TGTGCCAGTAGTATAGGGGGGCAGGCGCACACTGAAGCTTTCTTT
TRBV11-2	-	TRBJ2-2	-	CASSLSLGGAGELFF	TGTGCCAGCAGCTTAAGCTTGGGGGGAGCCGGGGAGCTGTTTTTT